This TCR beta chain was recorded in a study of HIV-infected patients and healthy controls. Whole-study findings and limits: HIV+ repertoires were severely depleted of MAIT alpha-chain CDR3s, unlike healthy controls.

Relative to its sample, this clonotype is medium-sized. Its target is not known. The repertoire came from unfractionated whole blood and reflected all unsorted peripheral T cells. RNA came from 2.5 to 3 ml of peripheral blood. Reverse transcription used roughly 450 ng RNA and constant-region primers for alpha and beta. Alpha and beta chain libraries were made separately by chain-specific third strand synthesis with multiplexing indices. A 5' RACE adapter with a random hexamer and the SP2 primer site was joined to cDNA. The library had 12-nucleotide molecular identifiers formed by two random hexamers joined together. Via MiXCR, TCRdb re-called the 5' RACE reads, giving one row per CDR3 protein. The table shows about 19,000 distinct CDR3 sequences, with almost 9% occurring only once. There are 16 residues in the CDR3. The V gene lost 4 bases and the J gene lost 1 base, with 16 bases spanning the gap. The V gene's germline CDR1 is SGHKS and CDR2 YYEKEE (reference sequence).

This sequence originates from an adult in good health. Sequenced sample: blood. This sequence joins TRBV5-5 and TRBJ2-3; D tentatively fits TRBD1 or TRBD2 (6 bases each). The CDR3 reads CASSISTGTGTDTQYF. CDR3 DNA sequence: TGTGCCAGCAGCATCTCAACAGGGACTGGCACAGATACGCAGTATTTT.